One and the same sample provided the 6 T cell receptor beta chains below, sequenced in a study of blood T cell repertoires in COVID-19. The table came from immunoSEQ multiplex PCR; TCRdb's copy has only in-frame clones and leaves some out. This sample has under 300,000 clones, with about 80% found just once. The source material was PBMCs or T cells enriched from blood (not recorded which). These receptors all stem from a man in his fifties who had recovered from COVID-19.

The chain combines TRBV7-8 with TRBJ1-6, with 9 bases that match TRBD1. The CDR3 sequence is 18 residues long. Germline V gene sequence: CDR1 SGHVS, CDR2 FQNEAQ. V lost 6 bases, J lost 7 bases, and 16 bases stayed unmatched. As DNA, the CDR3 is TGTGCCAGCAGTCCGGGACAGGGCACCCTCTTAGCCAATTCACCCCTCCACTTT. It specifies CASSPGQGTLLANSPLHF.

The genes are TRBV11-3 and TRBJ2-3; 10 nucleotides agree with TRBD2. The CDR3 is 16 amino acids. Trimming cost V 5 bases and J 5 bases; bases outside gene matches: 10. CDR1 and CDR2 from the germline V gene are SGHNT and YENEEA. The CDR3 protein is CASSTGLAGVLDTQYF. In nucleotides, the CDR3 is TGTGCCAGCAGCACCGGCCTAGCGGGAGTATTAGATACGCAGTATTTT.

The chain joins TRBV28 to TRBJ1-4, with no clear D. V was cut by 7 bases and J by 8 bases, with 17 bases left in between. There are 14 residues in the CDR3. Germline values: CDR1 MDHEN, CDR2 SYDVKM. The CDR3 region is CASTRRGGYEKLFF. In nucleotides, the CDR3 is TGTGCCAGCACCCGAAGAGGAGGATACGAAAAACTGTTTTTT. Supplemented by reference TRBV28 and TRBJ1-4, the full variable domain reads DVKVTQSSRYLVKRTGEKVFLECVQDMDHENMFWYRQDPGLGLRLIYFSYDVKMKEKGDIPEGYSVSREKKERFSLILESASTNQTSMYLCASTRRGGYEKLFFGSGTQLSVL.

CDR3 sequence: CASSYSGSYTEAFF. The CDR3 nucleotides are TGTGCCAGCAGTTACTCTGGGAGTTACACTGAAGCTTTCTTT. The chain couples TRBV7-9 to TRBJ1-1, with D unclear. This CDR3 contains 14 residues. Trimming left V 6 bases short and J 3 bases short, with 14 bases between. Germline-derived CDR1 and CDR2 are SEHNR and FQNEAQ (reference sequence).

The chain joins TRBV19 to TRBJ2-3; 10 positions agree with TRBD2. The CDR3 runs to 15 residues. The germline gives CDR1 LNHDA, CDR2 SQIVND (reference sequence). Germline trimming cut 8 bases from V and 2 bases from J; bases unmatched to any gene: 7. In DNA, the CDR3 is TGTGCCAGTGCGCCGGGACTAGCGTACACAGATACGCAGTATTTT. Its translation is CASAPGLAYTDTQYF.

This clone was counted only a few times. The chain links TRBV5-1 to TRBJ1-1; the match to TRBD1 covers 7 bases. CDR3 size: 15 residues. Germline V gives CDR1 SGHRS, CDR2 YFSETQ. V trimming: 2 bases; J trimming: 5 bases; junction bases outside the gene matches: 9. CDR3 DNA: TGCGCCAGCAGCTTCTCAGGGGGTCGGTTAACTGAAGCTTTCTTT. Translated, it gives CASSFSGGRLTEAFF.